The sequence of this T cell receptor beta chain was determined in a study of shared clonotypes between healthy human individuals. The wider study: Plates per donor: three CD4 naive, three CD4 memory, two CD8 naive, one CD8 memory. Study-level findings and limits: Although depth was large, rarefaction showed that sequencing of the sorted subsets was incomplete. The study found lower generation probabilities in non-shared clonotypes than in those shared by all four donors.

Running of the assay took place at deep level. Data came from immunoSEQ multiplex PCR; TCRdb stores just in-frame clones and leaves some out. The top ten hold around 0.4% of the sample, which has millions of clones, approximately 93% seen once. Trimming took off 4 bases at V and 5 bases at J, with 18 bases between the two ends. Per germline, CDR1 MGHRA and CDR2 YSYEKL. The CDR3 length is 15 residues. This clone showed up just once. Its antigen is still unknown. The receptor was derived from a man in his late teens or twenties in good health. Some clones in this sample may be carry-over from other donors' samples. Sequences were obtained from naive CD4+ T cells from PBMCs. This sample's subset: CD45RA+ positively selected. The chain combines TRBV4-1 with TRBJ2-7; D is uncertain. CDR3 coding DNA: TGCGCCAGCAGCCCCCTGGGGATGGGGTTAGACGAGCAGTACTTC. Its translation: CASSPLGMGLDEQYF.